This T cell receptor (beta chain) stems from a study of shared clonotypes between healthy human individuals. Findings and limits, study-wide: Clonotype sharing among donors, it was expected, would be affected by sequencing depth.

In regard to this clone: As yet, its antigen is unknown.

The V gene's germline CDR1 is MNHNS and CDR2 SASEGT. V was trimmed by 1 base and J by 0 bases, leaving 15 bases between them. The CDR3 contains 18 residues. Libraries were prepared by immunoSEQ multiplex PCR; TCRdb keeps only in-frame clonotypes and omits some of them. Here the sample spans some 2,500,000 clones, roughly 93% being singletons. The chain combines TRBV6-1 with TRBJ2-2; possibly TRBD1 for D (6 bases). The TCR was taken from a man aged 18-30 years in good health. Some clones in this sample may be carry-over from other donors' samples. Sequencing was performed on naive CD4+ T cells from PBMCs. Documented subset: CD45RA+ positively selected. CDR3 sequence: CASSEDMRTDANTGELFF. The CDR3 DNA follows: TGTGCCAGCAGTGAAGATATGCGGACAGACGCGAACACCGGGGAGCTGTTTTTT.